Following are 27 T cell receptor beta chains from one sample sequenced in a study of blood T cell repertoires in COVID-19. The assay was immunoSEQ multiplex PCR, and TCRdb's table has in-frame clones only and misses some. The top ten clones hold 1.5% to 1.7% of a sample with around 120,000 clones, more than 75% of them seen once. The specimen sequenced was peripheral blood. The receptors stem from a human donor in a cohort sampled during active COVID-19.

Notes on this clone: The limits of the CDR3 on the DNA are not certain, so only TCRdb's listed CDR3 is given. The chain combines TRBV28 with TRBJ2-7; the table's D gene call, TRBD1, was not cross checked with the DNA. CDR1 is MDHEN and CDR2 is SYDVKM in the germline V gene. The CDR3 totals 14 residues, both ends included. CDR3: CASSFGPGRAEQYF.

This clone appeared a single time. The DNA of the CDR3 is TGTGCCAGCAGTGGACAGGATCATGAGCAGTTCTTC. Translated, it gives CASSGQDHEQFF. The rearrangement uses TRBV28 and TRBJ2-1; TRBD1 aligns across 7 bases. Trimming cost V 5 bases and J 8 bases; bases outside gene matches: 3. The CDR3 is 12 amino acids. Germline CDR1 is MDHEN and CDR2 is SYDVKM.

The chain links TRBV5-1 to TRBJ2-7, with TRBD2 matching 8 bases. The germline V gene has CDR1 SGHRS and CDR2 YFSETQ. The junction had 5 bases not matched to a gene; V was cut back by 6 bases and J by 0 bases. The CDR3 covers 14 residues. In DNA, the CDR3 is TGCGCCAGCAAGACTAGCGTAAGCTCCTACGAGCAGTACTTC. Amino acids: CASKTSVSSYEQYF.

The chain is built from TRBV12-5 and TRBJ2-3; TRBD2 might be the D (5 bases). The germline V and J ends were trimmed by 4 bases and 6 bases, with 11 bases remaining between them. This CDR3 is built from 13 residues. CDR1 LGHNT and CDR2 FRNRAP come from the germline V gene. The CDR3 DNA reads TGTGCTAGTGGTTCTCGGACGGGGGATACGCAGTATTTT. As protein: CASGSRTGDTQYF.

V and J are TRBV11-2 and TRBJ2-5; maybe TRBD1 (6 bases). Germline assignment: CDR1 SGHAT and CDR2 FQNNGV. The V end lost 6 bases, the J end lost 4 bases, and 12 bases lay between the germline ends. CDR3 length: 13 residues. CDR3 sequence reads: CASRILGGETQYF. CDR3 DNA: TGTGCCAGCAGGATTCTAGGGGGAGAGACCCAGTACTTC.

A remark on this clone: The junction departs from germline at one end; a sequencing error may be responsible. The V call is TRBV7-7, the J call TRBJ2-5; 10 bases are a match to TRBD2. CDR1 is SSHAT and CDR2 is FNYEAQ in the germline V gene (reference sequence). The CDR3 runs 16 residues. CDR3 sequence: CASSPTGTSVPQTQYF. The CDR3 bases are TGTGCTAGCAGCCCCACCGGGACTAGCGTTCCGCAGACCCAGTACTTC. Full variable domain (outside the CDR3, taken from reference TRBV7-7 and TRBJ2-5): GAGVSQSPRYKVTKRGQDVTLRCDPISSHATLYWYQQALGQGPEFLTYFNYEAQPDKSGLPSDRFSAERPEGSISTLTIQRTEQRDSAMYRCASSPTGTSVPQTQYFGPGTRLLVL.

This rearrangement joins TRBV5-8 to TRBJ2-1; D perhaps matches TRBD1 (5 bases). This CDR3 contains 13 residues. Germline V gene data show CDR1 as SGHTS and CDR2 as YDEGEE. Trimming cost V 3 bases and J 3 bases, with 7 bases left between them. The CDR3 loop is CASSSDSYNEQFF. CDR3 coding DNA: TGTGCCAGCAGCTCAGACAGCTACAATGAGCAGTTCTTC.

This chain uses TRBV29-1 with TRBJ2-5; no clear D. The V and J ends lost 5 bases and 3 bases respectively, with 10 bases between them. The CDR3 sequence is 12 residues long. Per the germline V gene, CDR1 is SQVTM and CDR2 is ANQGSEA. The CDR3: CSVFSGKETQYF. CDR3 bases: TGCAGCGTTTTTTCAGGTAAAGAGACCCAGTACTTC.

In this sample, this clone turned up once. The chain joins TRBV9 to TRBJ2-3; maybe TRBD1 (6 bases). V shed 0 bases and J shed 2 bases, with 13 bases lying between them. There are 16 residues in the CDR3. The germline CDR1 and CDR2 sequences are SGDLS and YYNGEE. Here the CDR3 DNA reads TGTGCCAGCAGCGTAGAGGGTTCAGGGGTCACAGATACGCAGTATTTT. This gives the protein CASSVEGSGVTDTQYF.

The V gene is TRBV12-3 or TRBV12-4, the J gene TRBJ2-3; no clear D gene. The CDR3 totals 11 residues. V dropped 1 base and J dropped 8 bases, with 4 bases sitting between them. CDR3 sequence: CASSLGSTQYF. The CDR3, as DNA: TGTGCCAGCAGTTTAGGCAGTACGCAGTATTTT.

This clone was seen more than once but under ten times. The same CDR3 arises from other DNA sequences in this sample as well. J is TRBJ2-1 and V is TRBV24-1, with 7 positions matching TRBD1. J lost 6 bases, V lost 3 bases, and 7 bases had no gene match. This CDR3 has 15 amino acids. Germline V gene sequence: CDR1 KGHDR, CDR2 SFDVKD. In nucleotides, the CDR3 is TGTGCCACCAGTGATAGAGACAGGGTGACCAATGAGCAGTTCTTC. Translating gives CATSDRDRVTNEQFF.

In its sample, this clone was seen once. The genes are TRBV7-9 and TRBJ2-7, with a possible D match to TRBD1 (5 bases). CDR1 and CDR2 (germline): SEHNR, FQNEAQ (reference sequence). The CDR3 extends over 15 amino acids. V was shortened by 3 bases and J by 5 bases, with 17 bases between the two germline ends. The CDR3 region has the DNA TGTGCCAGCAGCTTTGGGCAGGGAATGCCCGACGAGCAGTACTTC. The encoded protein is CASSFGQGMPDEQYF.

The chain uses TRBV30 and TRBJ2-2; 8 bases are shared with TRBD2. CDR1 is GTSNPN and CDR2 is SVGIG in the germline V gene (reference sequence). This CDR3 comprises 15 residues. The trim removed 5 bases at V and 3 bases at J, leaving 8 bases unmatched. CDR3 DNA sequence: TGTGCCTGGGTCGGGGGGGCGGCGCACACCGGGGAGCTGTTTTTT. This codes for CAWVGGAAHTGELFF.

The sample holds a few counts of this clone. Other DNA sequences in this specimen translate into the identical CDR3. The rearrangement links TRBV4-1 to TRBJ2-3, with a possible D match to TRBD2 (5 bases). Germline V gene data show CDR1 as MGHRA and CDR2 as YSYEKL. V was pared by 0 bases and J by 2 bases, with 15 bases between. This CDR3 has 17 amino acids. The CDR3 loop reads CASSQESGRGYTDTQYF. The CDR3 DNA follows: TGCGCCAGCAGCCAAGAATCGGGCAGAGGGTACACAGATACGCAGTATTTT.

The rearrangement joins TRBV6-1 to TRBJ2-2; D is uncertain. V dropped 0 bases and J dropped 4 bases, with 9 bases sitting between them. Germline-derived CDR1 and CDR2 are MNHNS and SASEGT. CDR3 size: 15 residues. CDR3 sequence: CASSEARVGTGELFF. The CDR3 coding sequence is TGTGCCAGCAGTGAAGCTCGGGTGGGCACCGGGGAGCTGTTTTTT.

The chain has TRBV10-3 and TRBJ2-1; TRBD2 aligns across 9 bases. Germline CDR1 reads ENHRY; CDR2 reads SYGVKD. This CDR3 is built from 13 residues. With 8 bases clipped from V and 5 bases from J, the junction kept 4 bases outside the gene matches. CDR3 residues: CAISLAGNNEQFF. Written as DNA, the CDR3 is TGTGCCATCTCGCTAGCGGGGAACAATGAGCAGTTCTTC.

V usage is TRBV11-2 and J usage is TRBJ2-5; tentative D call: TRBD1 (5 bases). The V gene lost 1 base and the J gene lost 5 bases, with 11 bases spanning the gap. CDR3 size: 14 residues. Germline V CDR1 and CDR2: SGHAT, FQNNGV. CDR3: CASSLVQGSETQYF. DNA for the CDR3: TGTGCCAGCAGCTTAGTGCAGGGAAGCGAGACCCAGTACTTC.

The chain is built from TRBV2 and TRBJ2-3; 8 bases are shared with TRBD1. Germline-derived CDR1 and CDR2 are SNHLY and FYNNEI. The CDR3 is made up of 15 amino acids. V dropped 6 bases and J dropped 6; count of bases not matched to a gene: 11. The CDR3 reads CASRSQGVRWDTQYF. CDR3 sequence (DNA): TGTGCCAGCAGGTCACAGGGGGTCCGCTGGGATACGCAGTATTTT.

The CDR3 region has the DNA TGTGCCTGGAGCTCATCAGGGGGGTTCTACGAGCAGTACTTC. This translates into CAWSSSGGFYEQYF. The genes are TRBV30 and TRBJ2-7; D is possibly TRBD1 (7 bases). V was pared by 3 bases and J by 3 bases, with 15 bases between. CDR1 and CDR2 from the germline V gene are GTSNPN and SVGIG (reference sequence). This CDR3 spans 14 amino acids.

The genes are TRBV5-8 and TRBJ2-2; D is perhaps TRBD2 (6 bases). The CDR3 runs 17 residues. The V and J ends lost 0 bases and 0 bases respectively, with 12 bases between them. Germline loops: CDR1 SGHTS, CDR2 YDEGEE. CDR3 nucleotide sequence: TGTGCCAGCAGCTTGGAATTAGCGGTCGCGAACACCGGGGAGCTGTTTTTT. This codes for CASSLELAVANTGELFF.

For the CDR3, the DNA is TGCGCCAGCAGCGGACTAGCGGGAGAGCGTGAGCAGTTCTTC. Its protein product is CASSGLAGEREQFF. V usage is TRBV4-1 and J usage is TRBJ2-1; 13 bases line up with TRBD2. CDR3 size: 14 residues. Germline V gene sequence: CDR1 MGHRA, CDR2 YSYEKL. V dropped 5 bases and J dropped 9; count of bases not matched to a gene: 4.

This rearrangement joins TRBV5-1 to TRBJ2-7; TRBD1 matches at 9 bases. The germline gives CDR1 SGHRS, CDR2 YFSETQ. There are 16 residues in the CDR3. V was pared by 0 bases and J by 0 bases, with 4 bases of the junction left unmatched. The DNA for the CDR3 is TGCGCCAGCAGCTTGGGGACAGGGGCGAGCTCCTACGAGCAGTACTTC. Its translation: CASSLGTGASSYEQYF.

The V and J genes are TRBV29-1 and TRBJ1-2; no clear D gene. V dropped 3 bases and J dropped 9 bases, with 11 bases sitting between them. This CDR3 spans 11 amino acids. The germline V gene encodes CDR1 SQVTM and CDR2 ANQGSEA. CDR3 protein: CSVEHGRSYTF. The CDR3 region has the DNA TGCAGCGTTGAGCATGGCCGTAGCTACACCTTC.

The chain joins TRBV7-9 to TRBJ2-2, with D possibly TRBD1 on 6 matching bases. V lost 5 bases to trimming and J lost 1 base, with 8 bases between them. This CDR3 contains 14 residues. Germline values: CDR1 SEHNR, CDR2 FQNEAQ (reference sequence). The CDR3 nucleotides read TGTGCCAGCAGCATGGGACAGAACACCGGGGAGCTGTTTTTT. Translation gives CASSMGQNTGELFF. Together with reference TRBV7-9 and TRBJ2-2, the CDR3 gives the full variable domain: DTGVSQNPRHKITKRGQNVTFRCDPISEHNRLYWYRQTLGQGPEFLTYFQNEAQLEKSRLLSDRFSAERPKGSFSTLEIQRTEQGDSAMYLCASSMGQNTGELFFGEGSRLTVL.

This chain links TRBV27 with TRBJ2-1; 13 bases map to TRBD2. The ends lost 6 bases at V and 4 bases at J; junction bases unmatched: 3. Germline V gene sequence: CDR1 MNHEY, CDR2 SMNVEV (reference sequence). CDR3 length equals 15 residues. The CDR3 coding sequence is TGTGCCAGCAGCCTACTAGCGGGGGGGTACAATGAGCAGTTCTTC. Its protein product is CASSLLAGGYNEQFF.

The V gene is TRBV5-1, the J gene TRBJ1-1; the match to TRBD1 covers 12 bases. The germline CDR1 and CDR2 sequences are SGHRS and YFSETQ. The length of the CDR3 is 17 residues. V shed 4 bases, J shed 5 bases, and the junction held 12 bases outside the gene matches. The DNA for the CDR3 is TGCGCCAGCAGCAAGGGACAGGGGGCCGGAGTGGGGACTGAAGCTTTCTTT. It translates to CASSKGQGAGVGTEAFF.

The chain carries TRBV19 and TRBJ1-1; no clear D gene. Germline V CDR1 and CDR2: LNHDA, SQIVND (reference sequence). The ends were cut back, 5 bases at V and 3 bases at J, with 10 bases in the middle. The CDR3 consists of 13 residues. CDR3 sequence: CASSFRWDTEAFF. The CDR3 DNA follows: TGTGCCAGTAGTTTCAGGTGGGACACTGAAGCTTTCTTT.